One and the same sample provided the 12 T cell receptor beta chains below, sequenced in a study of cytomegalovirus exposure and HLA in healthy donors. Use of 60 Vbeta and 13 Jbeta primers characterized the PCR. TCRdb's copy holds only in-frame clones and misses some; the assay was immunoSEQ multiplex PCR. This sample's table has 50,000 to 75,000 clones. What was sequenced was PBMCs. These TCRs come from a woman between 18 and 30 years old in good health and CMV-seronegative.

The genes are TRBV28 and TRBJ2-2; a weak D match, TRBD1 (5 bases). V dropped 4 bases and J dropped 8 bases, with 17 bases sitting between them. Per the germline V gene, CDR1 is MDHEN and CDR2 is SYDVKM. The CDR3 loop spans 15 amino acids. The CDR3 loop is CASSSWIIKGGELFF. The CDR3 DNA sequence: TGTGCCAGCAGTTCATGGATCATAAAGGGGGGGGAGCTGTTTTTT.

The CDR3 bases are TGTGCCAGCACCGCCGGGCTAGCGGGGGGAACAGATACGCAGTATTTT. It translates to CASTAGLAGGTDTQYF. The chain recombines TRBV6-6 with TRBJ2-3; TRBD2 matches 11 bases. CDR1 and CDR2 from the germline V gene are MNHNY and SVGAGI (reference sequence). V gave up 7 bases and J gave up 3 bases; unmatched junction bases: 9. This CDR3 region has 16 residues.

V and J are TRBV7-9 and TRBJ1-1; TRBD1 might be the D (6 bases). The CDR3 has 14 residues. V gave up 6 bases and J gave up 8 bases, with 19 bases separating them. Germline V CDR1 and CDR2: SEHNR, FQNEAQ (reference sequence). CDR3 DNA sequence: TGTGCCAGCAGTCTCGGGGGGGGGACACCGGAAGCTTTCTTT. Protein: CASSLGGGTPEAFF.

The rearrangement joins TRBV18 to TRBJ2-3; TRBD2 aligns across 8 bases. Trimming removed 1 base from V and 1 base from J; junction bases left unmatched: 7. The CDR3 has 17 residues. Germline lookup yields CDR1 KGHSH and CDR2 LQKENI. CDR3 sequence: CASSPLPLAGGTDTQYF. CDR3 nucleotides: TGTGCCAGCTCACCACTTCCCCTAGCGGGTGGCACAGATACGCAGTATTTT.

The chain couples TRBV5-6 to TRBJ1-1, with D uncertain. Deletions cut 4 bases from V and 5 bases from J, with 12 bases between. Germline-derived CDR1 and CDR2 are SGHDT and YYEEEE. The CDR3 runs to 13 residues. The CDR3 is CASSAKGSTEAFF. CDR3 DNA sequence: TGTGCCAGCAGCGCAAAAGGGAGTACTGAAGCTTTCTTT.

V usage is TRBV18 and J usage is TRBJ2-3, with 14 bases aligning to TRBD2. J was trimmed by 2 bases and V by 3 bases; bases with no gene match: 1. Per the germline V gene, CDR1 is KGHSH and CDR2 is LQKENI. There are 16 residues in the CDR3. CDR3 sequence reads: CASSPGLAGVTDTQYF. The CDR3 nucleotides read TGTGCCAGCTCACCGGGACTAGCGGGGGTCACAGATACGCAGTATTTT.

This chain connects TRBV10-2 to TRBJ1-1, with a possible D match to TRBD1 (5 bases). Trimming removed 4 bases at V and 4 bases at J, with 16 bases between. The CDR3 has 15 amino acids. CDR1 WSHSY and CDR2 SAAADI come from the germline V gene. The CDR3 region is CASSGAGRGVTEAFF. The CDR3 DNA reads as TGCGCCAGCAGTGGTGCCGGAAGGGGCGTCACTGAAGCTTTCTTT.

V gene TRBV5-1 combines with J gene TRBJ1-6; the D is unclear. The CDR3 has 15 residues. V lost 4 bases, J lost 0 bases, and 8 bases lay in between. Germline CDR1 and CDR2: SGHRS and YFSETQ. CDR3 nucleotides: TGCGCCAGCAGCCCACAGAGCTCCTATAATTCACCCCTCCACTTT. It codes for CASSPQSSYNSPLHF.

V usage is TRBV19 and J usage is TRBJ2-2; D is perhaps TRBD1 (6 bases). Trimming left V 6 bases short and J 5 bases short, with 22 bases between. Germline V lookup: CDR1 LNHDA, CDR2 SQIVND (reference sequence). The CDR3 covers 17 residues. The CDR3 DNA reads as TGTGCCAGTAGAAATTGGGGACAACAGGGATCAACCGGGGAGCTGTTTTTT. Translating gives CASRNWGQQGSTGELFF.

This chain links TRBV5-1 with TRBJ2-5; the D is unclear. CDR3 size: 13 residues. Germline loops: CDR1 SGHRS, CDR2 YFSETQ. V lost 3 bases to trimming and J lost 5 bases, with 11 bases between them. CDR3 nucleotide sequence: TGCGCCAGCAGCTCGGGTCCTTCGGAGACCCAGTACTTC. It yields the protein CASSSGPSETQYF.

The V and J genes are TRBV11-2 and TRBJ1-1; the D is unclear. Germline V CDR1 and CDR2: SGHAT, FQNNGV. This CDR3 spans 14 amino acids. V lost 3 bases to trimming and J lost 3 bases, with 11 bases between them. The CDR3 sequence: CASSFLRGDTEAFF. The CDR3 region has the DNA TGTGCCAGCAGCTTTCTCCGGGGTGACACTGAAGCTTTCTTT.

The chain joins TRBV6-6 to TRBJ1-1; the D is unclear. The germline gives CDR1 MNHNY, CDR2 SVGAGI (reference sequence). V lost 1 base and J lost 1, with 4 bases in between. The CDR3 extends over 13 amino acids. The CDR3 DNA reads TGTGCCAGCAGTTACTGGAGGAACACTGAAGCTTTCTTT. Translating gives CASSYWRNTEAFF.